This T cell receptor beta chain was retrieved from a study of blood T cell repertoires in COVID-19. For the study at large: Sites across the United States, Italy and Spain contributed samples from acute and convalescent COVID-19. Sample material is recorded as cDNA or gDNA derived from T cells, B-cell-depleted T cells, or PBMCs.

In the authors' methods: Amplification of reference gene primers provided the estimated nucleated cell counts. Repertoires were generated with immunoSEQ multiplex PCR, while TCRdb's copy carries only in-frame clones and drops some. For V, J and clone size, that table is used; D and trimming come from the DNA. The sample has about 160,000 clones, 75% to 90% seen once; the top ten hold around 2.2%. Germline CDR1 reads MNHEY; CDR2 reads SVGAGI. Trimming removed 4 bases from V and 12 bases from J; junction bases left unmatched: 6. CDR3 length: 12 residues. The sample comprised peripheral blood. The TCR was taken from a man between 65 and 80 years old with acute or convalescent COVID-19. The chain combines TRBV6-5 with TRBJ2-1; 7 positions match TRBD2. The CDR3 loop reads CASSSQGGRQFF. In DNA, the CDR3 is TGTGCCAGCAGTTCCCAGGGCGGGAGGCAGTTCTTC.